This T cell receptor (beta chain) stems from a study of control samples from healthy donors and cancer patients. The CDR3 covers 13 residues. V lost 3 bases, J lost 4 bases, and 0 bases stayed unmatched. CDR1 and CDR2 (germline): KGHSH, LQKENI. The table came from immunoSEQ multiplex PCR; TCRdb's copy has only in-frame clones and leaves some out. The table records 150,000 to 170,000 clones, approximately 96% of them present only once. Sequenced sample: blood. The genes are TRBV18 and TRBJ2-5; 9 nucleotides line up with TRBD1. The source of this sequence is a man aged 35 to 55 in good health. The CDR3 protein is CASSPGQGETQYF. As DNA, the CDR3 is TGTGCCAGCTCACCGGGACAGGGAGAGACCCAGTACTTC.